These 28 T cell receptor beta chains were all obtained from the same sample, sequenced in a study of blood T cells in healthy people across ages. PCR was performed a second time for 7 to 11 cycles using a sample-barcoded 5' primer and a J-beta primer mix. TCRdb re-derived calls from the 5' RACE reads in MiXCR, one entry per CDR3 protein. The sample consists of fewer than 900,000 distinct CDR3 sequences, about half of them appearing once. The source material was blood. Source of these receptors: a woman aged 55-70 years in good health.

V gene TRBV7-9 combines with J gene TRBJ2-7; D uncertain. The CDR3 consists of 14 residues. Per the germline V gene, CDR1 is SEHNR and CDR2 is FQNEAQ (reference sequence). Trimming took 2 bases from V and 6 from J, leaving 14 bases between them. CDR3: CASSLSTDTAEQYF. The CDR3 DNA reads TGTGCCAGCAGCTTATCGACTGATACCGCCGAGCAGTACTTC.

V and J are TRBV2 and TRBJ2-3; D not certain. The CDR3 is 14 amino acids. Germline V lookup: CDR1 SNHLY, CDR2 FYNNEI. Trimming stripped 6 bases from V and 1 base from J, with 11 bases between. CDR3 DNA sequence: TGTGCCAGCAGAGATTTGGAAGGCACAGATACGCAGTATTTT. This gives the protein CASRDLEGTDTQYF.

Details on this clonotype: A much more abundant neighbour one base away suggests this may be a read error. The genes are TRBV24-1 and TRBJ2-1; 11 nucleotides match TRBD1. CDR1 is KGHDR and CDR2 is SFDVKD in the germline V gene. The CDR3 extends over 20 amino acids. Unmatched junction bases numbered 13, after V lost 2 bases and J lost 2 bases. CDR3 DNA: TGTGCCACCAGTGATTCACGCCCGGGACAGGGGGGGTTTCCCTACAATGAGCAGTTCTTC. This sequence encodes CATSDSRPGQGGFPYNEQFF.

In its sample, this clonotype was seen a few times. V gene TRBV7-2 combines with J gene TRBJ2-5; D uncertain. V was clipped by 5 bases and J by 3 bases, with 16 bases between them. From germline, CDR1 is SGHTA and CDR2 FQGNSA. CDR3 length: 15 residues. In DNA form, the CDR3 reads TGTGCCAGCAGCCCAGGCTGGGGTTGGGAAGAGACCCAGTACTTC. Translated, it gives CASSPGWGWEETQYF.

This clonotype appeared a few times. V and J are TRBV20-1 and TRBJ2-3; a possible D gene is TRBD2 (5 bases). This CDR3 is built from 16 residues. V lost 5 bases and J 0 bases, leaving 18 bases between the germline ends. Germline loops: CDR1 DFQATT, CDR2 SNEGSKA (reference sequence). The CDR3: CSAPEGRKYSTDTQYF. The CDR3 DNA follows: TGCAGTGCTCCAGAGGGTCGGAAGTACAGCACAGATACGCAGTATTTT.

The chain joins TRBV28 to TRBJ2-3, with 10 bases fitting TRBD2. Germline assignment: CDR1 MDHEN and CDR2 SYDVKM. This CDR3 is 15 amino acids long. J was trimmed by 4 bases and V by 6 bases; bases with no gene match: 7. CDR3 residues: CASRQSGRAADTQYF. The CDR3 region has the DNA TGTGCCAGCAGACAAAGCGGGAGGGCGGCAGATACGCAGTATTTT.

In this sample, this clonotype turned up a few times. The chain combines TRBV14 with TRBJ2-1; D not resolved. Between the trimmed V and J ends, which lost 0 bases and 4 bases, there was a span of 10 bases. Germline V CDR1 and CDR2: SGHDN, FVKESK. The CDR3 totals 15 residues. CDR3 coding DNA: TGTGCCAGCAGCCAAGATCTCCTAGGGTACAATGAGCAGTTCTTC. This encodes CASSQDLLGYNEQFF.

The V call is TRBV7-2, the J call TRBJ2-5, with 13 bases that match TRBD2. Per germline, CDR1 SGHTA and CDR2 FQGNSA. The trim removed 5 bases at V and 1 base at J, leaving 7 bases unmatched. This CDR3 is 17 amino acids long. CDR3 residues: CASSPTWTSGSQETQYF. CDR3 DNA: TGTGCCAGCAGCCCGACATGGACTAGCGGGAGCCAAGAGACCCAGTACTTC.

The J gene is TRBJ1-2, the V gene TRBV7-6; TRBD1 might be the D (6 bases). V shed 5 bases and J shed 7 bases, with 17 bases lying between them. CDR1 SGHVS and CDR2 FNYEAQ come from the germline V gene. This CDR3 comprises 14 residues. This CDR3 reads CASSQRLGAGGYTF. The DNA of the CDR3 is TGTGCCAGCAGCCAGCGATTGGGGGCCGGTGGCTACACCTTC.

This clonotype was observed a handful of times. This chain uses TRBV18 with TRBJ2-7; TRBD1 matches 7 bases. This CDR3 is built from 16 residues. V lost 1 base to trimming and J lost 3 bases; unmatched junction nucleotides: 9. Germline CDR1 is KGHSH and CDR2 is LQKENI. In DNA form, the CDR3 reads TGTGCCAGCTCACCACTGGGGACAGATAAGTACTACGAGCAGTACTTC. Its protein product is CASSPLGTDKYYEQYF.

The chain carries TRBV3-1 and TRBJ2-1; TRBD1 might be the D (6 bases). The germline V and J ends were trimmed by 4 bases and 5 bases, with 9 bases remaining between them. The germline gives CDR1 LGHDT, CDR2 YNNKEL (reference sequence). The CDR3 length is 13 residues. This CDR3 is CASSPHRDNEQFF. The CDR3 region has the DNA TGTGCCAGCAGCCCTCACAGGGACAATGAGCAGTTCTTC.

This clonotype turned up a few times. The chain uses TRBV5-5 and TRBJ1-2; no reliable D call. This CDR3 has 13 amino acids. CDR1 is SGHKS and CDR2 is YYEKEE in the germline V gene (reference sequence). The V and J ends lost 0 bases and 5 bases respectively, with 8 bases between them. CDR3 sequence: CASSLVIEYGYTF. CDR3 DNA sequence: TGTGCCAGCAGCTTGGTAATTGAGTATGGCTACACCTTC.

This chain joins TRBV6-1 and TRBJ1-2; TRBD1 is a possible D gene (5 bases). Germline V gene lookup returns CDR1 MNHNS and CDR2 SASEGT. This CDR3 has 15 residues. V was shortened by 7 bases and J by 6 bases, with 21 bases between the two germline ends. The CDR3 DNA reads as TGTGCCAGCATTTCAGGGAGGGGCCCCTCCAATGGCTACACCTTC. This gives the protein CASISGRGPSNGYTF.

The chain links TRBV20-1 to TRBJ2-2; the D is unclear. Per germline, CDR1 DFQATT and CDR2 SNEGSKA (reference sequence). The CDR3 loop spans 17 amino acids. V lost 0 bases to trimming and J lost 0 bases, with 14 bases between them. CDR3 loop: CSARDFGQSSNTGELFF. CDR3 nucleotide sequence: TGCAGTGCTAGAGATTTCGGGCAGTCTTCGAACACCGGGGAGCTGTTTTTT.

The V and J genes are TRBV20-1 and TRBJ1-2; TRBD1 matches at 9 bases. The V gene end was trimmed by 1 base and the J gene end by 5 bases; junction bases not matched to a gene: 8. The CDR3 length is 15 residues. The V gene's germline CDR1 is DFQATT and CDR2 SNEGSKA (reference sequence). CDR3 protein: CSARASGTGPYGYTF. The CDR3 DNA follows: TGCAGTGCTAGAGCTTCCGGGACAGGGCCTTATGGCTACACCTTC.

The CDR3 bases are TGCAGTGCTAGCCCCAGGACTAGCGGGACACCAGATACGCAGTATTTT. Protein: CSASPRTSGTPDTQYF. The rearrangement links TRBV20-1 to TRBJ2-3, with 12 bases identical to TRBD2. This CDR3 is 16 amino acids long. Germline CDR1 reads DFQATT; CDR2 reads SNEGSKA (reference sequence). With 3 bases clipped from V and 4 bases from J, the junction kept 8 bases outside the gene matches.

This clonotype was counted a single time. This clone may be a read error of a much larger clone one base away. The CDR3 protein is CGARDYNYEQYF. The CDR3 DNA is TGCGGTGCAAGGGACTACAACTACGAGCAGTACTTC. The chain links TRBV20-1 to TRBJ2-7; 7 nucleotides align to TRBD2. CDR1 and CDR2 from the germline V gene are DFQATT and SNEGSKA (reference sequence). The CDR3 is 12 amino acids.

J is TRBJ2-7 and V is TRBV7-9; D gene ambiguous. This CDR3 comprises 11 residues. V lost 3 bases to trimming and J lost 7 bases, with 7 bases between them. Germline V CDR1 and CDR2: SEHNR, FQNEAQ (reference sequence). CDR3 DNA sequence: TGTGCCAGCAGCTTCGAGTGGGAGCAGTACTTC. Protein: CASSFEWEQYF.

V gene TRBV20-1 combines with J gene TRBJ1-2, with D possibly matching TRBD1 (6 bases). The CDR3 has 13 amino acids. Per the germline V gene, CDR1 is DFQATT and CDR2 is SNEGSKA (reference sequence). V lost 7 bases and J lost 2, with 14 bases in between. CDR3 DNA sequence: TGCAGTGGTAAACAGGGTTGGAACTATGGCTACACCTTC. The encoded protein is CSGKQGWNYGYTF.

This clonotype was detected a few times. The rearrangement links TRBV27 to TRBJ2-3, with a tentative D call TRBD2 (6 bases). Trimming cost V 5 bases and J 3 bases, with 15 bases left between them. Germline assignment: CDR1 MNHEY and CDR2 SMNVEV (reference sequence). There are 15 residues in the CDR3. The CDR3: CASSPTGLRTDTQYF. DNA for the CDR3: TGTGCCAGCAGTCCAACGGGACTTCGAACAGATACGCAGTATTTT.

This rearrangement joins TRBV20-1 to TRBJ2-5; D is perhaps TRBD2 (5 bases). Trimming took 0 bases from V and 11 from J, leaving 19 bases between them. This CDR3 is 14 amino acids long. Germline loops: CDR1 DFQATT, CDR2 SNEGSKA (reference sequence). The CDR3 sequence is CSARDQAARDEQYF. In DNA, the CDR3 is TGCAGTGCTAGAGATCAAGCGGCAAGGGATGAGCAGTACTTC.

Only a few counts were recorded for this clonotype. The chain couples TRBV7-9 to TRBJ2-2; TRBD1 aligns across 8 bases. With V trimmed by 4 bases and J by 4 bases, 8 bases remained unmatched. Germline CDR1 is SEHNR and CDR2 is FQNEAQ (reference sequence). There are 16 residues in the CDR3. Here the CDR3 reads CASSSDRERSTGELFF. The CDR3 coding sequence is TGTGCCAGCAGCTCGGACAGGGAAAGGAGCACCGGGGAGCTGTTTTTT.

CDR3 nucleotides: TGCAGTGCTAGTCGGTTTATCGGGAGGGCCTTAAACGAGCAGTACTTC. It yields the protein CSASRFIGRALNEQYF. The V call is TRBV20-1, the J call TRBJ2-4, with 8 bases lining up with TRBD2. Judging by the DNA end, TRBJ2-7 fits better; the J call may be wrong. The CDR3 contains 16 residues. Germline CDR1 and CDR2: DFQATT and SNEGSKA (reference sequence).

The rearrangement uses TRBV6-2 or TRBV6-3 and TRBJ2-7; TRBD1 aligns across 7 bases. CDR3 length: 14 amino acids. V shed 7 bases, J shed 2 bases, and the junction held 8 bases outside the gene matches. Looked up from germline, CDR1 is MNHEY and CDR2 is SVGEGT. CDR3 sequence: CASTRPGTAYEQYF. The CDR3 bases are TGTGCCAGCACAAGACCCGGGACAGCCTACGAGCAGTACTTC.

This clonotype was counted only a few times. The rearrangement links TRBV20-1 to TRBJ1-5; no clear D. In germline, CDR1 is DFQATT, CDR2 SNEGSKA (reference sequence). V lost 0 bases, J lost 3 bases, and 9 bases lay in between. The CDR3 extends over 14 amino acids. CDR3 sequence (DNA): TGCAGTGCTAGAGAGCACGGCGTCAATCAGCCCCAGCATTTT. This translates into CSAREHGVNQPQHF.

This clonotype has only a few counts. The V gene is TRBV7-2, the J gene TRBJ2-1; 8 bases are a match to TRBD1. The CDR3 length is 16 residues. V shed 4 bases and J 0 bases; nucleotides not matched to a gene: 5. Germline V gives CDR1 SGHTA, CDR2 FQGNSA. The CDR3 region has the DNA TGTGCCAGCAGCTGGGACAGGCTTAGCTCCTACAATGAGCAGTTCTTC. Translating it yields CASSWDRLSSYNEQFF.

The chain uses TRBV7-9 and TRBJ2-1; 11 bases fit TRBD2. After removal of 5 bases from V and 3 bases from J, the junction contained 6 bases not matched to a gene. The V gene's germline CDR1 is SEHNR and CDR2 FQNEAQ (reference sequence). The CDR3 has 16 residues. CDR3 DNA: TGTGCCAGCAGCCTTTCCGGGACTAGCGGCTACAATGAGCAGTTCTTC. Translated: CASSLSGTSGYNEQFF.

V is TRBV7-8 and J is TRBJ2-5, with 10 bases aligning to TRBD2. CDR1 and CDR2 from the germline V gene are SGHVS and FQNEAQ. With V trimmed by 4 bases and J by 11 bases, 13 bases remained unmatched. This CDR3 comprises 15 residues. The CDR3 here is CASSSDGLADNEQYF. The DNA of the CDR3 is TGTGCCAGCAGCTCCGACGGACTAGCGGACAATGAGCAGTACTTC.